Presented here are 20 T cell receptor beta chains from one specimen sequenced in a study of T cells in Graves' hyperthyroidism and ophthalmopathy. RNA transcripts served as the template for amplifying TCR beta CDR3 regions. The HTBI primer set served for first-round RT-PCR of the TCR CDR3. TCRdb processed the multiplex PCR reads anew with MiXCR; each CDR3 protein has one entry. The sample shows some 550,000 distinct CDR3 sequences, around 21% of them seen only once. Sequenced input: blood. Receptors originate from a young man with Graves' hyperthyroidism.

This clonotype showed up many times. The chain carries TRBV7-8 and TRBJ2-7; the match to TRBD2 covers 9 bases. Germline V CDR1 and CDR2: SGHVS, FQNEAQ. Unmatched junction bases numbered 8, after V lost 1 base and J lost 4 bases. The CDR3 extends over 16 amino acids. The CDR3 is CASSLVRGGLAYEQYF. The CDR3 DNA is TGTGCCAGCAGCTTAGTGCGGGGGGGCCTCGCTTACGAGCAGTACTTC. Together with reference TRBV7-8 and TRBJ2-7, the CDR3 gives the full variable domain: GAGVSQSPRYKVAKRGQDVALRCDPISGHVSLFWYQQALGQGPEFLTYFQNEAQLDKSGLPSDRFFAERPEGSVSTLKIQRTQQEDSAVYLCASSLVRGGLAYEQYFGPGTRLTVT.

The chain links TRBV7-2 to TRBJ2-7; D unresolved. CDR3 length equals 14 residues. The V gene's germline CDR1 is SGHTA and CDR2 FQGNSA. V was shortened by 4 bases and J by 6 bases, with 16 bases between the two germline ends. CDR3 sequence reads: CASSSGPRLREQYF. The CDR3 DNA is TGTGCCAGCAGCTCCGGGCCCCGTCTCCGCGAGCAGTACTTC.

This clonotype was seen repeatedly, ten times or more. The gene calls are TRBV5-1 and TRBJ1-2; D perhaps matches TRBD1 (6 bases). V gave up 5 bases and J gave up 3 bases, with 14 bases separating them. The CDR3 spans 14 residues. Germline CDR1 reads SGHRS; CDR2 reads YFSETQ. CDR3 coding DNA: TGCGCCAGCAGGTCGGGGGGCGAGGACTATGGCTACACCTTC. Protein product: CASRSGGEDYGYTF.

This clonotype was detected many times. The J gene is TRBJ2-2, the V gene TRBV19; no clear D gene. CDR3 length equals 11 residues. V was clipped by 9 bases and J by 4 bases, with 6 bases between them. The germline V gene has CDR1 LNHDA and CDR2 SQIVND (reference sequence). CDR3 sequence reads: CASARTGELFF. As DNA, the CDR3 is TGTGCCAGCGCCCGCACCGGGGAGCTGTTTTTT.

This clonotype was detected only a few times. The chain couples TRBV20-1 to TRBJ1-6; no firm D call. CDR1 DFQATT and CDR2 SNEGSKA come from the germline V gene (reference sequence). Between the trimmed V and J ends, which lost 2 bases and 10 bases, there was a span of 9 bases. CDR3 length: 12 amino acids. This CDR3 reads CSARLIGSPLHF. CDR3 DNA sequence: TGCAGTGCTAGACTTATAGGATCACCCCTCCACTTT.

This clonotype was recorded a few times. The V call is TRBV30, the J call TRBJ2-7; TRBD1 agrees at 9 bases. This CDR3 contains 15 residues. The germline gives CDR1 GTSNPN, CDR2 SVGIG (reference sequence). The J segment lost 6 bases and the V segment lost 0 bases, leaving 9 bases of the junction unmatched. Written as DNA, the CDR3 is TGTGCCTGGAGTGTGGGGACAGGGTTTGCATTCGAGCAGTACTTC. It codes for CAWSVGTGFAFEQYF.

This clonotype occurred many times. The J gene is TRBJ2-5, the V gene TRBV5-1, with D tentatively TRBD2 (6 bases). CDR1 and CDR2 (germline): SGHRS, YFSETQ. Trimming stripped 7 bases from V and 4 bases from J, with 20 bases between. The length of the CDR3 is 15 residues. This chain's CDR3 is CASSIYAGMAETQYF. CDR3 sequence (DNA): TGCGCCAGCTCAATCTACGCGGGGATGGCAGAGACCCAGTACTTC. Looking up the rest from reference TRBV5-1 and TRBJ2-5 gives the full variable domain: KAGVTQTPRYLIKTRGQQVTLSCSPISGHRSVSWYQQTPGQGLQFLFEYFSETQRNKGNFPGRFSGRQFSNSRSEMNVSTLELGDSALYLCASSIYAGMAETQYFGPGTRLLVL.

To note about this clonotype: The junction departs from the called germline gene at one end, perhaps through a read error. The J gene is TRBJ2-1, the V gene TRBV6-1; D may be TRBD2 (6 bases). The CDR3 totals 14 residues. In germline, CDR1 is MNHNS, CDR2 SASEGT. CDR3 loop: CGSSRRDSYNEQFF. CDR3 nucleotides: TGTGGCAGCAGTAGGAGGGACTCCTACAATGAGCAGTTCTTC.

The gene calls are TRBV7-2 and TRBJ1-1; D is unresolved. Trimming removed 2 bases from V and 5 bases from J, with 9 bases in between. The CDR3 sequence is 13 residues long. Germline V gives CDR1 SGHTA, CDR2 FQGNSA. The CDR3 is CASSLTLSTEAFF. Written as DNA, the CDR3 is TGTGCCAGCAGCTTAACACTATCGACTGAAGCTTTCTTT.

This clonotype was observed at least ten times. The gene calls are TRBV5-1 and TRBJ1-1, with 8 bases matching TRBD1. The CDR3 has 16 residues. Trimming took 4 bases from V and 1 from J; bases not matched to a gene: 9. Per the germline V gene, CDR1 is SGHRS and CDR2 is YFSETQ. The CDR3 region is CASSLPQTGANTEAFF. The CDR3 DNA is TGCGCCAGCAGCCTCCCTCAGACAGGGGCGAACACTGAAGCTTTCTTT.

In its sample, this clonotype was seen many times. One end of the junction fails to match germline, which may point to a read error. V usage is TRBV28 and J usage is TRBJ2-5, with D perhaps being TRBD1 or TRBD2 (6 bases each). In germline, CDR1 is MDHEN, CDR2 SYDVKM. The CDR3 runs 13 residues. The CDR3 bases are TGTGCCAGCAGTTTGCCCCGGGGGCCACTCCCGGACTTC. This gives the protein CASSLPRGPLPDF.

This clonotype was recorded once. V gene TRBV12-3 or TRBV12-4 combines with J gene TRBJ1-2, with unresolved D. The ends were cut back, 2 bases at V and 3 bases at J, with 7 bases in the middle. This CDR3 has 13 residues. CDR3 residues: CASSLRTDYGYTF. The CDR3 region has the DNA TGTGCCAGCAGTTTACGTACGGACTATGGCTACACCTTC.

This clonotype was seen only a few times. CDR3 DNA: TGTGCCAGCAGCTTCGGCAATGGGGTAGAAGCTTTCTTT. It encodes CASSFGNGVEAFF. The V gene is TRBV7-9, the J gene TRBJ1-1; D gene ambiguous. Between the trimmed V and J ends, which lost 3 bases and 8 bases, there was a span of 13 bases. The CDR3 extends over 13 amino acids. Germline CDR1 SEHNR, CDR2 FQNEAQ (reference sequence).

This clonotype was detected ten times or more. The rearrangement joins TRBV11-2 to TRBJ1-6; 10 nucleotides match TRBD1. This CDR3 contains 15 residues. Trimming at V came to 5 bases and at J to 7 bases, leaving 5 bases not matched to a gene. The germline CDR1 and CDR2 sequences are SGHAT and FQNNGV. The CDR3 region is CASSLPGQGNSPLHF. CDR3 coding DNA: TGTGCCAGCAGCCTGCCGGGACAGGGGAATTCACCCCTCCACTTT.

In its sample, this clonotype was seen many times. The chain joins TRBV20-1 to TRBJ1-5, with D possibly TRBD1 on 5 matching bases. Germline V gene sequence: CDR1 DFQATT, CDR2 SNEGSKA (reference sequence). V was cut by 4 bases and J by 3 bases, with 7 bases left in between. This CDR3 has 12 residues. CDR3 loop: CSATGPNQPQHF. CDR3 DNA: TGCAGTGCTACAGGGCCCAATCAGCCCCAGCATTTT.

For the CDR3, the DNA is TGTGCCAGCAGCCATCACCTCGGGACCCCCAAAAGGGGCACTGAAGCTTTCTTT. The encoded protein is CASSHHLGTPKRGTEAFF. V gene TRBV16 combines with J gene TRBJ1-1; a weak D match, TRBD1 (5 bases). This CDR3 is 18 amino acids long. Per germline, CDR1 KGHSY and CDR2 FQNENV. V shed 3 bases and J shed 4 bases, with 24 bases lying between them.

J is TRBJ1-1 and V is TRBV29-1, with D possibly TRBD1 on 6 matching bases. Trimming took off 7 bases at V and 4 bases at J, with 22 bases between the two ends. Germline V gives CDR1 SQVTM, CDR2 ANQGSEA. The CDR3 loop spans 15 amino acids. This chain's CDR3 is CSANLLQGLSTEAFF. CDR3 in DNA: TGCAGCGCCAACCTCTTACAGGGCTTGAGCACTGAAGCTTTCTTT.

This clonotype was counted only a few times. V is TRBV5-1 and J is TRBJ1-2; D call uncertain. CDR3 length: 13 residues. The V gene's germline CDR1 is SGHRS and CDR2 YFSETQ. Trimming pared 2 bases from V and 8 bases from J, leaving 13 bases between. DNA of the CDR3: TGCGCCAGCAGCTTCCAACAGAGTGGCGGCTACACCTTC. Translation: CASSFQQSGGYTF.

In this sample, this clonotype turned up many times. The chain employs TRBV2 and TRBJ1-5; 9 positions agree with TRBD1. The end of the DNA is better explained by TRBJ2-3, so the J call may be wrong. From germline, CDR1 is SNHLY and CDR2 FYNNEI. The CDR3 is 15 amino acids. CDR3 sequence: CASSGGQGESQPQYF. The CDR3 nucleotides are TGTGCCAGCAGTGGGGGACAGGGCGAAAGTCAGCCCCAGTATTTT.

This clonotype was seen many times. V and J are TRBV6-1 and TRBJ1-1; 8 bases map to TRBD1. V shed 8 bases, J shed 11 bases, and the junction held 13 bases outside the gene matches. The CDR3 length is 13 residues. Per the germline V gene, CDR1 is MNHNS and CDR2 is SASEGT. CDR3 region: CASQGASVLKAFF. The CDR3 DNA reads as TGTGCCAGCCAGGGGGCCTCGGTTTTGAAGGCTTTCTTT.